A single sample gave rise to the 12 T cell receptor beta chains below, sequenced in a study of cytomegalovirus exposure and HLA in healthy donors. With 60 Vbeta and 13 Jbeta primers, the PCR was carried out. The repertoire was sequenced with immunoSEQ multiplex PCR; TCRdb's copy has only in-frame clones and lacks some. The sample shows fewer than 85,000 clones, around 76% of them seen only once. The sample taken for sequencing was PBMCs. The receptors here all came from a male donor in good health and CMV-seropositive.

The V gene is TRBV5-1, the J gene TRBJ1-1; D is perhaps TRBD1 (5 bases). The V gene's germline CDR1 is SGHRS and CDR2 YFSETQ. This CDR3 has 21 residues. The V gene lost 3 bases and the J gene lost 3 bases, with 33 bases spanning the gap. CDR3 DNA sequence: TGCGCCAGCAGCTCGGGGTTTAGAGCGGGGCAGGGAAAGTATCGGGACACTGAAGCTTTCTTT. This sequence encodes CASSSGFRAGQGKYRDTEAFF. The whole variable domain, filled in from reference TRBV5-1 and TRBJ1-1, reads KAGVTQTPRYLIKTRGQQVTLSCSPISGHRSVSWYQQTPGQGLQFLFEYFSETQRNKGNFPGRFSGRQFSNSRSEMNVSTLELGDSALYLCASSSGFRAGQGKYRDTEAFFGQGTRLTVV.

The V and J genes are TRBV10-1 and TRBJ1-1; D is possibly TRBD1 (5 bases). Germline V gene data show CDR1 as WNHNN and CDR2 as SYGVQD (reference sequence). Trimming left V 2 bases short and J 8 bases short, with 12 bases between. The CDR3 totals 13 residues. The CDR3 spells CASSEDVRTEAFF. The CDR3 DNA reads TGCGCCAGCAGTGAGGATGTCAGGACAGAAGCTTTCTTT.

The V call is TRBV9, the J call TRBJ2-3, with TRBD1 as a possible D gene (5 bases). From germline, CDR1 is SGDLS and CDR2 YYNGEE. This CDR3 contains 13 residues. V lost 3 bases and J lost 4, with 9 bases in between. In nucleotides, the CDR3 is TGTGCCAGCAGCGCGCGGACATCAGATACGCAGTATTTT. Translating gives CASSARTSDTQYF.

This clone has a handful of counts. This chain uses TRBV28 with TRBJ1-4, with D possibly being TRBD1 (5 bases). V was trimmed by 4 bases and J by 14 bases, leaving 11 bases between them. Looked up from germline, CDR1 is MDHEN and CDR2 is SYDVKM. This CDR3 spans 11 amino acids. The CDR3 loop reads CASSSQVQLFF. CDR3 DNA: TGTGCCAGCAGTTCACAGGTTCAGCTGTTTTTT.

The chain recombines TRBV5-4 with TRBJ2-1, with 7 bases matching TRBD2. The CDR3 runs 15 residues. Per the germline V gene, CDR1 is SGHNT and CDR2 is YYREEE (reference sequence). After removal of 4 bases from V and 9 bases from J, the junction contained 13 bases not matched to a gene. DNA of the CDR3: TGTGCCAGCAGCCCCGGTGGGGGGGGATTGGGTGAGCAGTTCTTC. It translates to CASSPGGGGLGEQFF.

The chain links TRBV19 to TRBJ1-2; D might be TRBD1 (6 bases). V dropped 1 base and J dropped 2 bases, with 11 bases sitting between them. The germline V gene has CDR1 LNHDA and CDR2 SQIVND (reference sequence). This CDR3 is 15 amino acids long. The CDR3 DNA follows: TGTGCCAGTAGTATAGGTACAGGGCGAAACTATGGCTACACCTTC. This sequence encodes CASSIGTGRNYGYTF.

J is TRBJ1-3 and V is TRBV7-9; D remains ambiguous. Trimming left V 0 bases short and J 0 bases short, with 6 bases between. The germline V gene has CDR1 SEHNR and CDR2 FQNEAQ (reference sequence). There are 15 residues in the CDR3. The CDR3 reads CASSLAETSGNTIYF. The CDR3 DNA follows: TGTGCCAGCAGCTTAGCGGAGACCTCTGGAAACACCATATATTTT.

The chain is built from TRBV7-9 and TRBJ2-5; 10 bases fit TRBD2. The junction had 9 bases not matched to a gene; V was cut back by 5 bases and J by 9 bases. CDR1 and CDR2 (germline): SEHNR, FQNEAQ (reference sequence). The length of the CDR3 is 14 residues. CDR3 DNA sequence: TGTGCCAGCAGCGCCGCGAGCGGGGGGGCGTCCCAGTACTTC. Its translation is CASSAASGGASQYF.

A few counts support this clone. V is TRBV11-1 and J is TRBJ2-1, with TRBD2 matching over 8 bases. Trimming cost V 5 bases and J 4 bases; bases outside gene matches: 4. The germline CDR1 and CDR2 sequences are SGHAT and FQDESV (reference sequence). CDR3 length: 14 residues. The CDR3 coding sequence is TGTGCCAGCAGCCCGGGACTAGGGTACAATGAGCAGTTCTTC. It codes for CASSPGLGYNEQFF.

The J gene is TRBJ2-2, the V gene TRBV7-6; 10 positions agree with TRBD2. V lost 4 bases and J lost 5; bases outside the gene matches: 4. The CDR3 has 15 amino acids. CDR1 and CDR2 from the germline V gene are SGHVS and FNYEAQ. The CDR3 bases are TGTGCCAGCAGCTCACTAGCGGGGAAGACCGGGGAGCTGTTTTTT. It translates to CASSSLAGKTGELFF.

The chain uses TRBV6-5 and TRBJ2-1; D gene ambiguous. The ends were cut back, 2 bases at V and 8 bases at J, with 16 bases in the middle. Germline CDR1 and CDR2: MNHEY and SVGAGI. This CDR3 is 15 amino acids long. CDR3 amino acids: CASSYARLVRDEQFF. CDR3 nucleotides: TGTGCCAGCAGTTACGCCCGACTCGTCCGGGATGAGCAGTTCTTC.

The V and J genes are TRBV19 and TRBJ2-2, with D tentatively TRBD2 (5 bases). With 6 bases removed from V and 6 bases from J, the gap between germline ends came to 14 bases. In germline, CDR1 is LNHDA, CDR2 SQIVND (reference sequence). The CDR3 contains 14 residues. CDR3 loop: CASRPSGIAGELFF. CDR3 DNA: TGTGCCAGTAGGCCTTCGGGGATCGCCGGGGAGCTGTTTTTT.